What follows describes a single T cell receptor beta chain. Its target is unknown. The sample originates from a study of cytomegalovirus exposure and HLA in healthy donors. Study-wide context: The approximately 100 million unique TCR beta sequences, from 150 million to 200 million T cells, were found by an earlier analysis. Study-level points and caveats: The authors enumerated 164 TCR beta chains as linked to cytomegalovirus. The only immune exposure information that was available was CMV serostatus.

PCR primers comprised 60 Vbeta and 13 Jbeta primers. Only in-frame clones appear in the TCRdb table, and some are missing; sequencing was by immunoSEQ multiplex PCR. The repertoire consists of 150,000 to 200,000 clones, with 80% occurring once and the leading ten covering approximately 15%. The sequencing sample was made of PBMCs. This receptor was obtained from a woman in her thirties or forties in good health and CMV-seronegative.

The CDR3 reads CASSQVAGASYNEQFF. The CDR3 bases are TGTGCCAGCAGCCAAGTAGCGGGAGCGTCCTACAATGAGCAGTTCTTC. The chain combines TRBV14 with TRBJ2-1; TRBD2 matches 9 bases. Germline CDR1 reads SGHDN; CDR2 reads FVKESK. V lost 1 base and J lost 1; bases outside the gene matches: 2. The CDR3 is made up of 16 amino acids.